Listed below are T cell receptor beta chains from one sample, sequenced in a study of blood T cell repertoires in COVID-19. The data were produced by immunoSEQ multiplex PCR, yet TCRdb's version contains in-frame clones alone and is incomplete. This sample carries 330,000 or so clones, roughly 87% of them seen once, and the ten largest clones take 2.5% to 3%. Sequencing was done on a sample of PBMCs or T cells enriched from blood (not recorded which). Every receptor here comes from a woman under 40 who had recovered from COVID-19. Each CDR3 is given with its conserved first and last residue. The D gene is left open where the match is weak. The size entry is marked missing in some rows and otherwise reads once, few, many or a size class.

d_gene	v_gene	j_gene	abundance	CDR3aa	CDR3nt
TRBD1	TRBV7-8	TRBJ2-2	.	CASSARQGILTGELFF	TGTGCCAGCAGCGCGCGACAGGGTATTTTGACCGGGGAGCTGTTTTTT
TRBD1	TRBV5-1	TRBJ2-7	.	CASSLETGTGAQQYF	TGCGCCAGCAGCTTGGAAACGGGGACAGGGGCTCAGCAGTACTTC
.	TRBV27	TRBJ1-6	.	CASSSWQYNSPLHF	TGTGCCAGCAGTAGTTGGCAGTATAATTCACCCCTCCACTTT
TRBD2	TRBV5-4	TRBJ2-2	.	CASSLVGGEGELFF	TGTGCCAGCAGCTTGGTTGGGGGGGAAGGGGAGCTGTTTTTT
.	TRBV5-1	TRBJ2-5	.	CASSTMPPGQQETQYF	TGCGCCAGCAGCACAATGCCTCCGGGACAACAAGAGACCCAGTACTTC
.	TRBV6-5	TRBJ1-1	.	CASSLDTNTEAFF	TGTGCCAGCAGCCTCGACACGAACACTGAAGCTTTCTTT
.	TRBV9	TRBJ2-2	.	CASSRGGVNTGELFF	TGTGCCAGCAGCAGAGGGGGAGTGAACACCGGGGAGCTGTTTTTT
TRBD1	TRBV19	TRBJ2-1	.	CASSKGTGYLAEQFF	TGTGCCAGTAGTAAAGGGACAGGGTACCTCGCTGAGCAGTTCTTC
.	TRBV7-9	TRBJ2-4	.	CASSLRGSGDIQYF	TGTGCCAGCAGCTTAAGAGGGTCCGGGGACATTCAGTACTTC
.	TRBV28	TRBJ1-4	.	CASSSGGATNEKLFF	TGTGCCAGCAGTTCGGGAGGAGCAACTAATGAAAAACTGTTTTTT
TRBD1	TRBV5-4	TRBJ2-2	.	CASSGTGRTGELFF	TGTGCCAGCAGCGGGACAGGGAGGACCGGGGAGCTGTTTTTT
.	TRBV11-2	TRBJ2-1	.	CASSLAGTNSYNEQFF	TGTGCCAGCAGCCTTGCCGGGACAAACTCCTACAATGAGCAGTTCTTC
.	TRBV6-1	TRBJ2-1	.	CASSEAHGGEHNEQFF	TGTGCCAGCAGTGAAGCGCACGGGGGAGAGCACAATGAGCAGTTCTTC
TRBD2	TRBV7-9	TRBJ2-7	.	CASSRGLAGDEQYF	TGTGCCAGCAGCAGGGGACTAGCGGGAGACGAGCAGTACTTC
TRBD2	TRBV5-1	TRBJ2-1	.	CASSLESSGRVEQFF	TGCGCCAGCAGCCTGGAGAGTAGCGGGAGGGTCGAGCAGTTCTTC
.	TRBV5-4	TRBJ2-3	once	CASTLFQSTDTQYF	TGTGCCAGCACCCTCTTCCAGAGCACAGATACGCAGTATTTT
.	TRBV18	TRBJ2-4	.	CASSPLGSRENIQYF	TGTGCCAGCTCACCACTTGGGTCGAGGGAAAACATTCAGTACTTC
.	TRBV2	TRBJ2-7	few	CASRPGTAYEQYF	TGTGCCAGCAGACCCGGGACTGCCTACGAGCAGTACTTC
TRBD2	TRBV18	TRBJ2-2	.	CASSPLAGGGELFF	TGTGCCAGCTCCCCACTAGCGGGCGGCGGGGAGCTGTTTTTT
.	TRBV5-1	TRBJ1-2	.	CASSLGSRPSYGYTF	TGCGCCAGCAGCTTGGGATCCAGGCCTTCCTATGGCTACACCTTC
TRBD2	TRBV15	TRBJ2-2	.	CATSTFRAGGNTGELFF	TGTGCCACCAGCACATTCCGAGCGGGAGGTAACACCGGGGAGCTGTTTTTT
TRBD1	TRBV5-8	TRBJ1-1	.	CASSKGQPNTEAFF	TGTGCCAGCAGCAAGGGACAGCCGAACACTGAAGCTTTCTTT
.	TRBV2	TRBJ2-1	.	CASSEQRSYNEQFF	TGTGCCAGCAGTGAGCAGCGATCCTACAATGAGCAGTTCTTC
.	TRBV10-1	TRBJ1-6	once	CASSEGGGFNNSPLHF	TGCGCCAGCAGTGAGGGGGGGGGCTTCAATAATTCACCCCTCCACTTT
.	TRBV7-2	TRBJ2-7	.	CASSFTGSNEQYF	TGTGCCAGCAGCTTCACCGGGAGCAACGAGCAGTACTTC
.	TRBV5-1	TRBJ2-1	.	CASSLWGEFDNEQFF	TGCGCCAGCAGCTTGTGGGGAGAGTTTGACAATGAGCAGTTCTTC
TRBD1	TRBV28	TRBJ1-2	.	CASETSGTDNYGYTF	TGTGCCAGCGAGACTTCCGGGACAGATAACTATGGCTACACCTTC
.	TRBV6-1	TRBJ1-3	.	CASSDRVSGNTIYF	TGTGCCAGCAGTGACCGGGTCTCTGGAAACACCATATATTTT
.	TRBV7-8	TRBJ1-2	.	CASSLVVDGGGYTF	TGTGCCAGCAGCTTAGTTGTTGACGGGGGAGGCTACACCTTC
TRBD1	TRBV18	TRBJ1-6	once	CASSLTGTGENSPLHF	TGTGCCAGCTCACTCACCGGGACAGGGGAGAATTCACCCCTCCACTTT
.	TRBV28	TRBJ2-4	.	CASRKGQEAKNIQYF	TGTGCCAGCAGGAAGGGGCAGGAGGCCAAAAACATTCAGTACTTC
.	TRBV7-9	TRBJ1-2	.	CASSNGWGGDGYTF	TGTGCCAGCAGCAATGGCTGGGGAGGGGATGGCTACACCTTC
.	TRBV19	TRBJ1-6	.	CASSITRDSPLHF	TGTGCCAGTAGTATAACTAGGGATTCACCCCTCCACTTT
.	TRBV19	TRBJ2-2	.	CASMARANTGELFF	TGTGCCAGTATGGCCCGGGCGAACACCGGGGAGCTGTTTTTT
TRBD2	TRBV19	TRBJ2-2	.	CASSMRGAGVLAGELFF	TGTGCCAGTAGTATGCGAGGGGCGGGAGTCCTAGCCGGGGAGCTGTTTTTT
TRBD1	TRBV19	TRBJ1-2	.	CASSRDRVNYGYTF	TGTGCCAGTAGTAGGGACAGAGTCAACTATGGCTACACCTTC
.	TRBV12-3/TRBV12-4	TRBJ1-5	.	CASSRRGNQPQHF	TGTGCCAGCAGTCGCAGGGGAAATCAGCCCCAGCATTTT
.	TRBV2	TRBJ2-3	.	CASSDSLTPSSTDTQYF	TGTGCCAGCAGTGATTCTTTAACACCATCTAGCACAGATACGCAGTATTTT
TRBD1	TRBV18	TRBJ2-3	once	CASSPPATGGTDTQYF	TGTGCCAGCTCACCACCCGCGACAGGGGGCACAGATACGCAGTATTTT
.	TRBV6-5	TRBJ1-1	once	CASTRSDRSNGEAFF	TGTGCCAGCACCAGATCCGACAGGTCTAACGGTGAAGCTTTCTTT
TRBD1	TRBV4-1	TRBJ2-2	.	CASSHSGGYNTGELFF	TGCGCCAGCAGCCATTCAGGGGGCTATAACACCGGGGAGCTGTTTTTT
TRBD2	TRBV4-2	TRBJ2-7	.	CASSPSRTSGSEQYF	TGTGCCAGCAGCCCCTCCAGGACTAGCGGGAGCGAGCAGTACTTC
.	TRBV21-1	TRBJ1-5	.	CASSKGHLENQPQHF	TGTGCCAGCAGCAAGGGCCACCTGGAAAATCAGCCCCAGCATTTT
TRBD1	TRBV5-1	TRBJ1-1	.	CASSLQGDTEAFF	TGCGCCAGCAGCCTCCAGGGGGACACTGAAGCTTTCTTT
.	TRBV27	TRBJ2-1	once	CASSWADYNEQFF	TGTGCCAGCAGTTGGGCAGACTACAATGAGCAGTTCTTC
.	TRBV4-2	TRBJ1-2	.	CASSQDLAGDIYGYTF	TGTGCCAGCAGCCAAGATCTAGCAGGGGACATCTATGGCTACACCTTC